These T cell receptor beta chains were read from a single sample in a study of identifying expanded T cells in peripheral blood. Produced via immunoSEQ multiplex PCR; TCRdb's table is partial and in-frame only. Altogether around 91,000 clones are present, roughly 88% being singletons, with the ten largest covering roughly 4%. Sequenced sample: blood. These receptors were collected from a person aged 18 to 75 in good health. CDR3s include the opening cysteine and the closing phenylalanine or tryptophan. A D gene is named only where the DNA matches it firmly. Not every row has a clone size; where given, it reads once, few, many or a size class.

clone size	D gene	V gene	J gene	CDR3 protein	CDR3 DNA
NA	NA	TRBV28	TRBJ2-2	CASSFDGAGELFF	TGTGCCAGCAGTTTTGACGGGGCAGGGGAGCTGTTTTTT
few	NA	TRBV6-4	TRBJ2-3	CASSERASTDTQYF	TGTGCCAGCAGCGAGCGGGCTAGCACAGATACGCAGTATTTT
NA	TRBD1	TRBV30	TRBJ2-7	CAWTTTGAGSEQYF	TGTGCCTGGACTACGACAGGGGCGGGATCCGAGCAGTACTTC
NA	NA	TRBV9	TRBJ2-5	CASSTRAGETQYF	TGTGCCAGCAGCACACGAGCGGGAGAGACCCAGTACTTC
NA	NA	TRBV27	TRBJ2-2	CASSTTGELFF	TGTGCCAGCAGTACCACCGGGGAGCTGTTTTTT
NA	NA	TRBV9	TRBJ2-1	CASSVDGDLGGGYYNEQFF	TGTGCCAGCAGCGTAGACGGGGACTTGGGAGGGGGTTATTACAATGAGCAGTTCTTC
NA	NA	TRBV18	TRBJ1-1	CASSPRSEEAFF	TGTGCCAGCTCACCTCGATCGGAAGAAGCTTTCTTT
once	NA	TRBV10-2	TRBJ1-4	CASSPGETNEKLFF	TGCGCCAGCAGTCCCGGGGAAACTAATGAAAAACTGTTTTTT
NA	TRBD2	TRBV5-1	TRBJ2-5	CASSLGASGGALQETQYF	TGCGCCAGCAGCTTGGGGGCTAGCGGGGGGGCCCTCCAAGAGACCCAGTACTTC
NA	NA	TRBV7-3	TRBJ2-5	CASSFGKAETQYF	TGTGCCAGCAGCTTTGGAAAGGCGGAGACCCAGTACTTC
once	NA	TRBV9	TRBJ2-5	CASSRWGSNQETQYF	TGTGCCAGCAGCCGTTGGGGGTCGAACCAAGAGACCCAGTACTTC
NA	NA	TRBV6-1	TRBJ1-1	CASRDRMNTEAFF	TGTGCCAGCAGGGATCGCATGAACACTGAAGCTTTCTTT
NA	NA	TRBV2	TRBJ1-2	CASNIKTEAYGYTF	TGTGCCAGCAATATAAAGACAGAGGCCTATGGCTACACCTTC
NA	TRBD1	TRBV29-1	TRBJ1-5	CSVQGAENQPQHF	TGCAGCGTACAGGGGGCCGAGAATCAGCCCCAGCATTTT
NA	NA	TRBV14	TRBJ2-1	CASSQLRGAVYNEQFF	TGTGCCAGCAGCCAACTTAGGGGGGCGGTCTACAATGAGCAGTTCTTC
NA	NA	TRBV27	TRBJ2-2	CASSPVSTGHTGELFF	TGTGCCAGCAGCCCCGTTTCAACAGGGCACACCGGGGAGCTGTTTTTT
NA	NA	TRBV7-9	TRBJ2-1	CASSLWSSYNEQFF	TGTGCCAGCAGCTTGTGGAGCTCCTACAATGAGCAGTTCTTC
many	NA	TRBV4-1	TRBJ2-1	CASSQDLGRNEQFF	TGCGCCAGCAGCCAAGATCTGGGTAGGAATGAGCAGTTCTTC
NA	NA	TRBV6-1	TRBJ1-4	CASSGFGWGATNEKLFF	TGTGCCAGCAGTGGTTTCGGGTGGGGGGCAACTAATGAAAAACTGTTTTTT
NA	NA	TRBV27	TRBJ2-1	CASSDSVGAVPYNEQFF	TGTGCCAGCAGCGACTCGGTCGGGGCGGTCCCCTACAATGAGCAGTTCTTC
NA	TRBD1	TRBV2	TRBJ2-1	CASRGTVYNEQFF	TGTGCCAGCAGAGGGACAGTTTACAATGAGCAGTTCTTC
once	TRBD1	TRBV5-1	TRBJ2-1	CASSFRTGNEQFF	TGCGCCAGCAGCTTTCGGACAGGGAATGAGCAGTTCTTC
many	TRBD2	TRBV30	TRBJ2-2	CACPHGGGTGELFF	TGTGCCTGCCCTCACGGGGGGGGCACCGGGGAGCTGTTTTTT
NA	TRBD2	TRBV7-8	TRBJ2-2	CASSLALLAGTGELFF	TGTGCCAGCAGCTTAGCGCTTCTAGCGGGGACCGGGGAGCTGTTTTTT
few	NA	TRBV4-2	TRBJ2-7	CASSQDPGSQGRGEQYF	TGTGCCAGCAGCCAAGATCCTGGGTCGCAGGGGAGGGGGGAGCAGTACTTC
NA	NA	TRBV12-5	TRBJ1-1	CASGLGIQPEAFF	TGTGCTAGTGGTTTGGGAATTCAGCCTGAAGCTTTCTTT